This section outlines one T cell receptor (beta chain) sequence together with its context. Its target antigen remains unknown. Per-base qualities were not stored, and no clone one base away is much larger. TCR beta CDR3 regions were sequenced from DNA using the immunoSEQ Assay. In the authors' own workflow: T cell density was computed as TCR beta template counts normalized to usable DNA estimated by amplifying housekeeping genes. The preseqR package was used to estimate richness by extrapolating to 400,000 templates for PBMC samples and to 120,000 templates for tissue samples. Clonality was defined as one minus Pielou's evenness. To identify tissue-enriched TCRs, differential abundance testing was run on productive amino-acid clonotypes with a minimum total count of 5 and an alpha of 0.1. Repertoire overlap between compartments was quantified with the Jaccard Index and Morisita Overlap Index. GLIPH grouped TCR beta CDR3s together with public tetramer-defined viral CDR3s, and a viral motif had to include at least three viral sequences and also show V-gene enrichment. Entries here come from immuneACCESS through TCRdb and include only in-frame sequences with V and J called. Some clones fail to appear in such tables; in the studies checked, an unresolved V gene covers under half of the shortfall, and the cause of the remainder is unknown. V and J calls and clone size come straight from that table; D and trimming were deduced from the DNA. In this sample the table shows some 72,000 clones, almost 85% of which occur a single time. Under 3.5% of the sample is in the top ten clones.

This sample stems from a study of T cells in localized non-small cell lung cancer (dated by TCRdb to about 2020). Regarding the complete study: T cell repertoires of about 240 early-stage NSCLC patients were analyzed, with tumors being compared against uninvolved tumor-adjacent lungs. NSCLC patients had a mean age of roughly 66 years, and about 140 were male and around 110 female. The cohort was made up of around 240 treatment-naive NSCLC patients whose localized lung tumors had been resected. Study-wide findings and limitations: Longer overall survival was associated with higher T cell density in blood, whereas shorter survival was associated with higher clonality in adjacent lung. Because of the exploratory design, TCR variables were selected using unadjusted p-values without false-discovery rate correction. Uninvolved tumor-adjacent lung showed the highest T cell clonality, higher than tumor, which suggests more focused antigenic responses in the uninvolved tumor-adjacent lung. A median of 57 of the top 100 tumor clones were detected in paired uninvolved adjacent lung, and some 29 of these tumor clones were also found among the top 100 clones of the paired uninvolved adjacent lung. Because multi-region tumor sequencing was not done, intratumor heterogeneity could not be ruled out.

V is cut back by 3 bases and J by 0 bases, with 3 bases in the junction unmatched. The germline V gene (reference sequence) gives CDR1 as SGHNT and CDR2 as YYREEE. The CDR3 contains 16 residues, cysteine and phenylalanine counted. Only CDR3 DNA remains: 48 bases, in frame from the first base. At diagnosis, tumor, uninvolved tumor-adjacent lung and peripheral blood were collected and then preserved as a mix of FFPE and fresh-frozen material. For TCR repertoire profiling, the blood samples were analyzed as peripheral blood mononuclear cells. The material sequenced was peripheral blood, taken before any cancer treatment. The chain is made from TRBV5-4 and TRBJ2-3, and TRBD2 matches 11 of the central bases. This clonotype was sampled from a man aged 35-75 years with stage I lung adenocarcinoma. This receptor has the CDR3 CASSSGLAASTDTQYF. The DNA sequence is as follows: TGTGCCAGCAGCTCGGGACTAGCGGCTAGCACAGATACGCAGTATTTT.